This entry is about one T cell receptor beta chain. This clonotype has a handful of counts. Its antigen remains unidentified. Qualities for individual bases were not recorded, and no much larger clone is one base off. This sample stems from a study of T cells in Graves' hyperthyroidism and ophthalmopathy (dated by TCRdb to the late 2010s). About the study as a whole: Peripheral blood samples were taken at initial diagnosis, before any treatment was given. A discovery cohort of about 96 patients, roughly 45 with Graves' ophthalmopathy and fewer than 65 with stable Graves' hyperthyroidism, was used to find distinguishing TCR V-J signatures. Prospective prediction of ophthalmopathy was tested in an independent validation cohort consisting of roughly 19 hyperthyroidism patients and approximately 16 patients who later progressed to ophthalmopathy. For training and testing, the 95 to 100 patients in the discovery cohort were randomly divided in a 7:3 ratio. The study also compared thyroid tissue and blood T-cell repertoires from more than 5 Graves' hyperthyroidism patients. After sampling, hyperthyroidism patients received methimazole starting at 30 mg daily, and ophthalmopathy patients received high-dose intravenous methylprednisolone. According to the paper, TCR Vbeta CDR3 sequencing was carried out on more than 120 peripheral blood samples, which came from under 50 ophthalmopathy, 75 to 80 hyperthyroidism and approximately 17 progressor patients.

The TCR beta CDR3 regions were amplified from the RNA transcripts. The TCR CDR3 was subjected to a first round of RT-PCR using the HTBI primer set and the Qiagen OneStep RT-PCR kit. A second multiplex PCR round built the libraries, followed by size selection and purification. Paired-end sequencing of the libraries was performed with 100 bp reads on an Illumina HiSeq2000. The study's processing was this. Raw data were processed with SOAPnuke, discarding reads with adapters, uncalled bases, mean Phred below 15, or no exact constant-primer or identifier match. High-quality paired reads were merged using COPE v1.2.5, and each unique nucleotide sequence was defined as a clonotype. MiTCR v1.1 was used to align the clonotypes against IMGT TRBV, TRBD and TRBJ reference segments. Only V-J combinations with frequency above 0.0001, covering about 99% of repertoires, were analysed. The TCS score was defined as the ratio of F50 (clonal expansion) to E x V (chaos), calculated using BLOSUM62-based TCRdist between CDR3 peptides within each V-J. Welch's t-statistics and random forest reduced around 520 V-J features to fewer than 15, which were used in a naive Bayes classifier (R e1071). In TCRdb, the public reads were trimmed at Q25 with fastp and aligned with MiXCR, with productive beta chains retained. Every entry covers one CDR3 protein and lists the most common genes and DNA from its rows. In this record, the V and J calls reflect TCRdb's handling and not the investigators' own analysis. The sample includes a few hundred thousand distinct CDR3 sequences, with more than 20% observed a single time. 73% of the sample is taken by the ten largest.

At the junction V is shortened by 6 bases and J by 4 bases, with 9 bases in between. Inclusive of the bounding cysteine and phenylalanine, the CDR3 is 13 residues long. Left in the record is the CDR3 DNA by itself, 39 bases read in frame from the first base. Based on the germline V gene, the CDR1 and CDR2 sequences are MNHEY and SVGEGT. The paper's findings and limits, for the study overall: A model built on a 13 V-J signature distinguished ophthalmopathy from stable hyperthyroidism, reaching about 89% sensitivity and 81% to 83% specificity in cross-validation and 80%/75% in testing. Sample size was not statistically predetermined, and investigators were not blinded to group allocation. In validation, the model predicted progression to ophthalmopathy a median of approximately 6.6 months before onset, with over 55% sensitivity and 72.22% specificity. Most expanded thyroid clonotypes (frequency above 0.001) were also detected in blood, a finding suggesting that blood repertoires may reflect thyroid immune responses.

Graves' hyperthyroidism was defined as stable when no progression to ophthalmopathy occurred over 18 months of follow-up. Hyperthyroidism patients were newly diagnosed, had a disease duration of under 2 months, and were aged 18 to 65 years. The study excluded patients with uncontrolled infections, other autoimmune diseases, pregnancy or lactation. Diagnoses relied on clinical symptoms, serum thyroxine and TRAb, thyroid ultrasound and orbital computed tomography. PBMCs were separated from 7.5 to 10 ml of fresh peripheral blood using Ficoll-Paque density gradient centrifugation. Trizol reagent was used to extract total RNA, and RNA quality was then checked on an Agilent 2100 Bioanalyzer.

The chain uses TRBV6-2 or TRBV6-3 and TRBJ2-2; the D region possibly corresponds to TRBD2 (5 bases align). The sequenced material came from blood. The source of this sequence is a man aged 45-65 years with Graves' hyperthyroidism. The DNA is as follows: TGTGCCAGCAGCGGACTGTTCACCGGGGAGCTGTTTTTT. This codes for CASSGLFTGELFF.